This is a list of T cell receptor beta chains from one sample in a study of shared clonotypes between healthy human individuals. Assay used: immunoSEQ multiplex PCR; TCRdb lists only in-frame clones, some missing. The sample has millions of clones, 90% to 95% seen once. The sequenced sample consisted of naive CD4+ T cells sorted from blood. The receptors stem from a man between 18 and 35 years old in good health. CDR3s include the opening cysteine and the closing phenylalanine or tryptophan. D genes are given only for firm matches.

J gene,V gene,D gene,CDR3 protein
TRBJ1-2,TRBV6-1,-,CATQGGALYGYTF
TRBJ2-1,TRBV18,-,CASSPYRDHNEQFF
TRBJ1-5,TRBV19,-,CASRWGARSNQPQHF
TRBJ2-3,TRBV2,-,CASSVVDTQYF
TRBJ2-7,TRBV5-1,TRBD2,CASSLEREEDEQYF
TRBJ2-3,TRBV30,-,CAWSASLSKGTDTQYF
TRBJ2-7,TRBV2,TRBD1,CASSVGTGFYEQYF
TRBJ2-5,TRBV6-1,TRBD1,CASSEAGTAQETQYF
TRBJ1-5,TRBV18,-,CASSPMAESNQPQHF
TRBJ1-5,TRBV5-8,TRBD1,CASSRDRVPSFGNQPQHF
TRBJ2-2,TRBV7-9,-,CASSAGTTNTGELFF
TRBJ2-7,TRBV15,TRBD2,CATSRGDGRGSYEQYF
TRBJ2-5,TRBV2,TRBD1,CASSEATGGWETQYF
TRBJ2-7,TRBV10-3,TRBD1,CAISNYPGQGAYEQYF
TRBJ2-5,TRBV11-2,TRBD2,CASSYTRGGWGETQYF
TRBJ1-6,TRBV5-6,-,CASSLAVNSPLHF
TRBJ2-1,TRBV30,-,CAWKGGGANNEQFF
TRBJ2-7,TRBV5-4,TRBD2,CASSPGGIAGASGEQYF
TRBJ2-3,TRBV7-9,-,CASSLRISSTDTQYF
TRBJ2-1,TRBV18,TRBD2,CASSPGGRLNNEQFF
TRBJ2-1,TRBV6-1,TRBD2,CASSEVGGSSYNEQFF
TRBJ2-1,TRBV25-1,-,CASSDGTRNEQFF
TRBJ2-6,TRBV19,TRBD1,CASSIGDREPSGANVLTF